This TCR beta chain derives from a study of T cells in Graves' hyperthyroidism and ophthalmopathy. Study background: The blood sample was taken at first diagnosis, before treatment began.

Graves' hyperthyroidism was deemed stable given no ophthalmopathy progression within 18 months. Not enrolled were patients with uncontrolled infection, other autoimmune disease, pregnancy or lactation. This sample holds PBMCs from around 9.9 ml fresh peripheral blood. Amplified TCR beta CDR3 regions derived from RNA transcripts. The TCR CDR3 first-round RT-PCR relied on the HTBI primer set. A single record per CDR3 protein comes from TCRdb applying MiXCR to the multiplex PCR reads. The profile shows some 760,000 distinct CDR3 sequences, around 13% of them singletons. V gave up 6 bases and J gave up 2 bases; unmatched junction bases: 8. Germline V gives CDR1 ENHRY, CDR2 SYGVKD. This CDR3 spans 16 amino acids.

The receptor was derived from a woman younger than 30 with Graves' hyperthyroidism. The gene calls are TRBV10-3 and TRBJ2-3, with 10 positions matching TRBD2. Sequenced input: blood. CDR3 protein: CAIRSPAGGITDTQYF. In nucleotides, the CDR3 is TGTGCCATCAGGTCCCCAGCGGGAGGGATCACAGATACGCAGTATTTT.